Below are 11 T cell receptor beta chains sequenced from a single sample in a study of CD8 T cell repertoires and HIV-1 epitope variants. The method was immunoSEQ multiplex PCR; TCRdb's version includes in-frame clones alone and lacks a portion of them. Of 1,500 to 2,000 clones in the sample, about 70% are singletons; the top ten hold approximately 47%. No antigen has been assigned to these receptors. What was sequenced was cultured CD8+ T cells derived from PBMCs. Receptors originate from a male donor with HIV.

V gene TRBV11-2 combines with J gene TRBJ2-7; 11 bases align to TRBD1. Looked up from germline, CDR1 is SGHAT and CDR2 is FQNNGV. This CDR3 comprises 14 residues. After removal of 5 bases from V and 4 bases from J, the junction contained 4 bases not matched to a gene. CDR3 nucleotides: TGTGCCAGCAGCCCTGGGACAGGGGGATACGAGCAGTACTTC. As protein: CASSPGTGGYEQYF.

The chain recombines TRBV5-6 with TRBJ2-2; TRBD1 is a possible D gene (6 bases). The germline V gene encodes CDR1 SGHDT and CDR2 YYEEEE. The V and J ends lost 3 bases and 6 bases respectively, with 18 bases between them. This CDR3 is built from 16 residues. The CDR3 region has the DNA TGTGCCAGCAGCTCTGGGCAGGGGATCTTTCCCGGGGAGCTGTTTTTT. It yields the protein CASSSGQGIFPGELFF.

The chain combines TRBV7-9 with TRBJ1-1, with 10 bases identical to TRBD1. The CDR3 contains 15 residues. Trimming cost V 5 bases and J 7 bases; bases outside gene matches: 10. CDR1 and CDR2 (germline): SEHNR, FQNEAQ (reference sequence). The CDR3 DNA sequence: TGTGCCAGCAGCCAATCGACAGGGGGCGGCTATGAAGCTTTCTTT. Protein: CASSQSTGGGYEAFF. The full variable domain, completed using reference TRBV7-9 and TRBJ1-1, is DTGVSQNPRHKITKRGQNVTFRCDPISEHNRLYWYRQTLGQGPEFLTYFQNEAQLEKSRLLSDRFSAERPKGSFSTLEIQRTEQGDSAMYLCASSQSTGGGYEAFFGQGTRLTVV.

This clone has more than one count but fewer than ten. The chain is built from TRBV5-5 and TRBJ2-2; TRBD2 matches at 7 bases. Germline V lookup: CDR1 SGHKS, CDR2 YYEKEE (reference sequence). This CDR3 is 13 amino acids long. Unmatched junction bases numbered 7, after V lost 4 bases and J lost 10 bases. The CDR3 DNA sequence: TGTGCCAGCAGCCGACTAGCTCCGGAGGAGCTGTTTTTT. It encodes CASSRLAPEELFF.

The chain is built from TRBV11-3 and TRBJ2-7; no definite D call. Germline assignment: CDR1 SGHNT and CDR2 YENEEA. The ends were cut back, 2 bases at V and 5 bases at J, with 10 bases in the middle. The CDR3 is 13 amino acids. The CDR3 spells CASSLTRWDEQYF. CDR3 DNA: TGTGCCAGCAGCTTAACACGGTGGGACGAGCAGTACTTC.

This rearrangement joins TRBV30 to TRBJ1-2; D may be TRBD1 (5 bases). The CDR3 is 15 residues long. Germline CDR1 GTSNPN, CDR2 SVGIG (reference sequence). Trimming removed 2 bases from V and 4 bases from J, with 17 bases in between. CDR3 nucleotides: TGTGCCTGGAGTCCGACGGGGGGGGATTCCTATGGCTACACCTTC. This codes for CAWSPTGGDSYGYTF.

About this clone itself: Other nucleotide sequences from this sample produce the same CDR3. The DNA for the CDR3 is TGTGCCAGCAGTGAACCAGCGCAGGACCATGGCTACACCTTC. Protein: CASSEPAQDHGYTF. V is TRBV2 and J is TRBJ1-2; unclear D gene. The V gene's germline CDR1 is SNHLY and CDR2 FYNNEI. Trimming took off 2 bases at V and 6 bases at J, with 13 bases between the two ends. This CDR3 has 14 amino acids.

As DNA, the CDR3 is TGCGCCAGCAGCCAAGAGCCCCCGGGGGATACCTCCTACGAGCAGTACTTC. Its translation: CASSQEPPGDTSYEQYF. The rearrangement joins TRBV4-3 to TRBJ2-7, with a possible D match to TRBD2 (6 bases). The V end lost 0 bases, the J end lost 0 bases, and 15 bases lay between the germline ends. The germline gives CDR1 LGHNA, CDR2 YSLEER. CDR3 length equals 17 residues.

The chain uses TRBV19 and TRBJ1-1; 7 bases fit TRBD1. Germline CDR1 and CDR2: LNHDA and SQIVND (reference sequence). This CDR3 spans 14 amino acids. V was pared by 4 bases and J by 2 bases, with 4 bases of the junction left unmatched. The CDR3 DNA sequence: TGTGCCAGTAGTACTGGACAGGAAAACACTGAAGCTTTCTTT. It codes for CASSTGQENTEAFF.

The CDR3 reads CAWTLGTAQYF. The CDR3 DNA reads TGTGCCTGGACCCTCGGAACTGCGCAGTATTTT. V is TRBV30 and J is TRBJ2-3; D remains ambiguous. Trimming shortened V by 4 bases and J by 10 bases, and 12 bases separated the two germline ends. The germline CDR1 and CDR2 sequences are GTSNPN and SVGIG (reference sequence). CDR3 length: 11 amino acids.

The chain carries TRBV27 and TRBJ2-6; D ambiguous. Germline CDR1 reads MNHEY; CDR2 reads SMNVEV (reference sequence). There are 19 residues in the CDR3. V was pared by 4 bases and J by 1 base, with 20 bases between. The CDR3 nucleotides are TGTGCCAGCAGTTCGATGACGGAGCAAGTTCTTTCTGGGGCCAACGTCCTGACTTTC. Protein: CASSSMTEQVLSGANVLTF.